The entry below gives a single T cell receptor (beta chain) sequence along with its context. The assay was immunoSEQ multiplex PCR, and TCRdb's table has in-frame clones only and misses some. The sample lists about 100,000 clones; about 83% were seen once. The data were obtained in a study of T cell responses to AZD1222 COVID-19 vaccine. The germline V and J ends were trimmed by 5 bases and 7 bases, with 11 bases remaining between them. The CDR3 extends over 12 amino acids. Germline V gene data show CDR1 as SNHLY and CDR2 as FYNNEI. Sequences were derived from peripheral blood, sampled on day 0 of AZD1222 vaccination. The chain employs TRBV2 and TRBJ1-2, with a possible D match to TRBD1 (6 bases). This clonotype was obtained from an adult in good health. CDR3 DNA sequence: TGTGCCAGCAGTACAGGGAGTTCTGGCTACACCTTC. Protein sequence: CASSTGSSGYTF.